Listed below are T cell receptor beta chains from one sample, sequenced in a study of CD8 T cells in ankylosing spondylitis. TCRdb recomputed calls from the 5' RACE reads with MiXCR, one row per CDR3 protein. The sample lists hundreds of thousands of distinct CDR3 sequences; about 11% were seen once. Sequenced sample: blood, either unsorted or a sorted T cell fraction (not recorded which). All receptors come from a male donor with ankylosing spondylitis. CDR3s include the opening cysteine and the closing phenylalanine or tryptophan. The D gene is left open where the match is weak. Clone size is not always given. Where it is, it says once, few, many or a class for expanded clones.

V	J	size	D	DNA	CDR3
TRBV28	TRBJ2-1	.	TRBD1	TGTGCCAGCAGTTATCCATGGGACAGGGGGGACAATGAGCAGTTCTTC	CASSYPWDRGDNEQFF
TRBV7-2	TRBJ2-4	.	.	TGTGCCAGCAGCTCCAGGGGGGGCTTAGCCAAAAACATTCAGTACTTC	CASSSRGGLAKNIQYF
TRBV2	TRBJ2-2	few	TRBD1	TGTGCCACCCCCCGGGACAGGGAATCCGGGGAGCTGTTTTTT	CATPRDRESGELFF
TRBV29-1	TRBJ1-5	few	.	TGCAGCGTTGATTCCGGGACACCTTATAGCAATCAGCCCCAGCATTTT	CSVDSGTPYSNQPQHF
TRBV7-2	TRBJ1-1	.	.	TGTGCCAGCAGCTCATGGACGTCGGTTGGGACTGAAGCTTTCTTT	CASSSWTSVGTEAFF
TRBV20-1	TRBJ1-1	.	TRBD1	TGCAGTGCCGCCCGACAGGGTGGGACTGAAGCTTTCTTT	CSAARQGGTEAFF
TRBV7-2	TRBJ2-3	few	TRBD1	TGTGCCAGCAGCTTAGTGACAGGGGGTATAGATACGCAGTATTTT	CASSLVTGGIDTQYF
TRBV18	TRBJ1-2	.	.	TGTGCCAGCTCACCAGAGGACACCTATGGCTACACCTTC	CASSPEDTYGYTF
TRBV20-1	TRBJ1-2	few	.	TGCAGTGCAAGACCCGGGACAATGGACTATGGCTACACCTTC	CSARPGTMDYGYTF
TRBV6-5	TRBJ1-3	few	TRBD1	TGTGCCAGCAGTTTCGGACAGGCAGGCTCTGGAAACACCATATATTTT	CASSFGQAGSGNTIYF
TRBV5-1	TRBJ2-3	.	.	TGCGCCAGCAGCTTGACAGGGCCCGGAGATACGCAGTATTTT	CASSLTGPGDTQYF
TRBV5-1	TRBJ1-1	few	.	TGCGCCAGCAGCTTTCTTTCTGGGACACCTAACACTGAAGCTTTCTTT	CASSFLSGTPNTEAFF
TRBV6-1	TRBJ2-6	few	TRBD1	TGTGCCAGCAGCACTACAGGGGCTGGGGCCAACGTCCTGACTTTC	CASSTTGAGANVLTF
TRBV7-2	TRBJ1-4	many	.	TGTGCCAGCAGCTTAGAAGGTAGTCAAGAAAAACTGTTTTTT	CASSLEGSQEKLFF
TRBV10-3	TRBJ2-3	few	TRBD2	TGTGCCATCAGTGGGTTTACTAGCGGAGTCACAGATACGCAGTATTTT	CAISGFTSGVTDTQYF
TRBV7-2	TRBJ2-1	few	.	TGTGCCAGCAGCCATATTCGCAGAGCCTACAATGAGCAGTTCTTC	CASSHIRRAYNEQFF
TRBV5-1	TRBJ2-5	many	TRBD1	TGCGCCAGCAGCTTGACAGGGGTAGAGACCCAGTACTTC	CASSLTGVETQYF
TRBV7-8	TRBJ2-5	many	TRBD1	TGTGCCAGCAGCTTGGGACAGGGTAAAGGGACCCAGTACTTC	CASSLGQGKGTQYF
TRBV4-3	TRBJ1-6	few	.	TGCGCCAGCAGCCAAGATCCCCATGGTTCACCCCTCCACTTT	CASSQDPHGSPLHF
TRBV3-1	TRBJ2-4	.	TRBD1	TGTGCCAGCACACAGGGGGCCAAAAACATTCAGTACTTC	CASTQGAKNIQYF
TRBV28	TRBJ2-7	many	.	TGTGCCAGCAGGACTCAGACGGAAGCCTCCTACGAGCAGTACTTC	CASRTQTEASYEQYF
TRBV5-1	TRBJ1-2	.	TRBD1	TGCGCCAGCAGCTTAGCCGGGACAGGGGGCTATGGCTACACCTTC	CASSLAGTGGYGYTF
TRBV7-9	TRBJ1-2	few	.	TGTGCCAGCAGCTTAGGAGCGGGAGGACTCTATGGCTACACCTTC	CASSLGAGGLYGYTF
TRBV12-3/TRBV12-4	TRBJ1-5	few	.	TGTGCCAGCAGCAAGACAGGCCCCTATCAGCCCCAGCATTTT	CASSKTGPYQPQHF
TRBV5-1	TRBJ2-7	.	.	TGCGCCAGCAGCCGGACAGCGACGGCCTACGAGCAGTACTTC	CASSRTATAYEQYF
TRBV25-1	TRBJ2-3	.	.	TGTGCCAGCAGTGAATATCAGCGGAGAACAGATACGCAGTATTTT	CASSEYQRRTDTQYF
TRBV10-3	TRBJ2-1	few	TRBD2	TGTGCCATCAGTGAGCTAGGGACTAGCGGGGGGGCCTACAATGAGCAGTTCTTC	CAISELGTSGGAYNEQFF
TRBV6-1	TRBJ2-7	few	.	TGTGCCAGCAGTGAATTTCACGTCTACGAGCAGTACTTC	CASSEFHVYEQYF
TRBV7-2	TRBJ2-3	.	TRBD2	TGTGCCAGCAGCCTAGTAGCGGGGGCTGGAGATACGCAGTATTTT	CASSLVAGAGDTQYF